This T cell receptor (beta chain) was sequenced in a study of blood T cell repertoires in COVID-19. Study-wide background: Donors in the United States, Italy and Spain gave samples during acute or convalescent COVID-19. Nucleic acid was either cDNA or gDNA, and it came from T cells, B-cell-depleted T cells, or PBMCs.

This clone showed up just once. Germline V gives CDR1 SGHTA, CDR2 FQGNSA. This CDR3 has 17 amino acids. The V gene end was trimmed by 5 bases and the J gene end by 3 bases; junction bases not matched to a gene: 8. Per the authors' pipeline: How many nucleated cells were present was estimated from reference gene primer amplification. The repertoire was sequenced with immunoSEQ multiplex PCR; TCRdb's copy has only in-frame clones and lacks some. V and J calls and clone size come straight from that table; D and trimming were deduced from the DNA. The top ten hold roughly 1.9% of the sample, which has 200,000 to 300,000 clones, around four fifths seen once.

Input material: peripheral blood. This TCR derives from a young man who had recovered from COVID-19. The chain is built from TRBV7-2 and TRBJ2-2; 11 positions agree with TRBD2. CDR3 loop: CASSDTPSGGYTGELFF. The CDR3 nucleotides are TGTGCCAGCAGCGATACCCCTAGCGGGGGGTACACCGGGGAGCTGTTTTTT.